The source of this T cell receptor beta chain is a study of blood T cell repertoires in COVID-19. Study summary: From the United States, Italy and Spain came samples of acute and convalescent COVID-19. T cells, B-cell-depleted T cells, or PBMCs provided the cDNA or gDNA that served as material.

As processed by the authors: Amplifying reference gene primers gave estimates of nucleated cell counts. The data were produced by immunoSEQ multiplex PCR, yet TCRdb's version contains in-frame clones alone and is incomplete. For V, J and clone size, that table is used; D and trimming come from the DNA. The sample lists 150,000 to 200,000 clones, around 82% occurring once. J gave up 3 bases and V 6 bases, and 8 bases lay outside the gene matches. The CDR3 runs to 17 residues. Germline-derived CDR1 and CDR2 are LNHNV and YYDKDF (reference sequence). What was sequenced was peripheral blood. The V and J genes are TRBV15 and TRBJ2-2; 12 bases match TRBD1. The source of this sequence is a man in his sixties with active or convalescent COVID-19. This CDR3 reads CATRPGQGAAYTGELFF. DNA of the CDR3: TGTGCCACCAGGCCGGGACAGGGGGCTGCGTACACCGGGGAGCTGTTTTTT.